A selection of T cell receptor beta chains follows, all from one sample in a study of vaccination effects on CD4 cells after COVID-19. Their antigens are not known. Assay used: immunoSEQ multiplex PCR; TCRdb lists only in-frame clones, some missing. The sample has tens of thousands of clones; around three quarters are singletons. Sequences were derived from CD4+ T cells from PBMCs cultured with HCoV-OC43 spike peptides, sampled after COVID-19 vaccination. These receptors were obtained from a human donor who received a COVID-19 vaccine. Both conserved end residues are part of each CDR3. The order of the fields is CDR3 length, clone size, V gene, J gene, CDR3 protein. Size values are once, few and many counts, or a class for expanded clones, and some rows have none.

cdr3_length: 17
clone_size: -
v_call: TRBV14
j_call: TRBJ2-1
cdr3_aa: CASSQVAGLAGVNEQFF

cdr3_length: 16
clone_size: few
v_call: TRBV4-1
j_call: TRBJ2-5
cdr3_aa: CASSQGGSEGIKTQYF

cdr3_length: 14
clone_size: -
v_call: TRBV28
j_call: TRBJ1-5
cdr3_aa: CASRPPGRDQPQHF

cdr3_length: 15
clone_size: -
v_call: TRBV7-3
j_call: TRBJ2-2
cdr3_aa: CASSGPGTAVGELFF

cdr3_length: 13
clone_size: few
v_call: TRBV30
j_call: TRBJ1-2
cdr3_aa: CAWSVVPYYGYTF

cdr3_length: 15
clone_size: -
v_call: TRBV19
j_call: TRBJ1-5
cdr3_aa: CASSIHQAGDQPQHF

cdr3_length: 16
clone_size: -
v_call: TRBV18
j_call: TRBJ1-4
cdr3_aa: CASSLGGPGANEKLFF

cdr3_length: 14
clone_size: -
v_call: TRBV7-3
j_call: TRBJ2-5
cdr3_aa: CASSLAGRGETQYF

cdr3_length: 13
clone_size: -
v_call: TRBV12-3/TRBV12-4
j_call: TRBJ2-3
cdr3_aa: CASSRDIGDTQYF

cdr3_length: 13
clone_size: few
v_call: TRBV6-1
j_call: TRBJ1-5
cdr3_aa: CASSETFNQPQHF

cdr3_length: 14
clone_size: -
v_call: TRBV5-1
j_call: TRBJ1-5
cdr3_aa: CASSLGGGNQPQHF

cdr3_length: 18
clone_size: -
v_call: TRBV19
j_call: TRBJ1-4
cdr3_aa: CASSPIYPSGATNEKLFF

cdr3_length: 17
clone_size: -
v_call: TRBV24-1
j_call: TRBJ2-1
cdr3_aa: CATSDSDLAGINNEQFF